What follows are 28 T cell receptor beta chains derived from one specimen sequenced in a study of T cells in women clearing cervical HPV infection. Some clones are missing from TCRdb's copy, which holds only in-frame ones; the method was immunoSEQ multiplex PCR. The specimen's table records around 33,000 clones. Specimen: blood buffy coat. Receptors were obtained from a woman between 18 and 75 years old with a cervical HPV16 infection that either progressed to CIN3+ or cleared (not recorded which).

CDR3 DNA, as far as it was read: TGTGCCAGCAGCCCCACGACGACTATTGAGACC. It is translated as CASSPTTTIET. The complete CDR3 protein is CASSPTTTIETQYF. This chain links TRBV11-2 with TRBJ2-5; weak D call: TRBD2 (5 bases). The sequenced fragment ends 3 residues before the CDR3 boundary, so the rest is inferred from the germline J gene. CDR1 and CDR2 (germline): SGHAT, FQNNGV. This CDR3 contains 14 residues. V dropped 5 bases and J dropped 5 bases, with 15 bases sitting between them.

For this clone: The read terminates 3 residues before the CDR3 end, so the remaining end is supplied by the germline J gene. The rearrangement joins TRBV30 to TRBJ1-5, with D perhaps matching TRBD1 (5 bases). Germline V gene data show CDR1 as GTSNPN and CDR2 as SVGIG (reference sequence). Between the trimmed V and J ends, which lost 3 bases and 3 bases, there was a span of 12 bases. The CDR3 is made up of 14 amino acids. CDR3 DNA, as far as it was read: TGTGCCTGGAGCTCAGGGCGGATCAATCAGCCC. It encodes CAWSSGRINQP. The full CDR3 reads CAWSSGRINQPQHF.

Details on this clone: The CDR3 extends 3 residues past the end of the read, so its final part is completed from the germline J gene. The chain has TRBV7-3 and TRBJ1-2; possible D gene TRBD1, 5 bases. Germline V gene sequence: CDR1 SGHTA, CDR2 FQGTGA. CDR3 length equals 13 residues. The CDR3 region is CASSELSWGHYTF. The part of the CDR3 DNA that was read is TGTGCCAGCAGCGAATTAAGTTGGGGCCAC.

Comment on this clone: The read comes to an end 3 residues before the CDR3 does, leaving the germline J gene to fill in the end. V is TRBV10-3 and J is TRBJ1-5; 10 nucleotides match TRBD1. V shed 0 bases, J shed 9 bases, and the junction held 2 bases outside the gene matches. CDR3 length: 14 amino acids. The germline V gene has CDR1 ENHRY and CDR2 SYGVKD. The CDR3 bases that were read are TGTGCCATCAGTGAGTCAGACAGGGGGCGGCCC. Protein product: CAISESDRGRP. The complete CDR3 sequence is CAISESDRGRPQHF.

On this clone itself: The read ends 3 residues shy of where the CDR3 ends; the end is completed using the germline J gene. The chain is built from TRBV5-4 and TRBJ2-7, with D unresolved. Trimming removed 2 bases at V and 1 base at J, with 10 bases between. The length of the CDR3 is 14 residues. Germline-derived CDR1 and CDR2 are SGHNT and YYREEE (reference sequence). CDR3 loop: CASSLGGRSYEQYF. Partial CDR3 DNA: TGTGCCAGCAGCTTAGGCGGCCGATCCTACGAG. Full variable domain (outside the CDR3, taken from reference TRBV5-4 and TRBJ2-7): ETGVTQSPTHLIKTRGQQVTLRCSSQSGHNTVSWYQQALGQGPQFIFQYYREEENGRGNFPPRFSGLQFPNYSSELNVNALELDDSALYLCASSLGGRSYEQYFGPGTRLTVT.

On this clone itself: The CDR3 extends 3 residues past the end of the read, so its final part is completed from the germline J gene. The rearrangement uses TRBV20-1 and TRBJ2-3; D is possibly TRBD1 (6 bases). The CDR3 consists of 12 residues. CDR1 DFQATT and CDR2 SNEGSKA come from the germline V gene (reference sequence). The CDR3 sequence is CSASSRRGTQYF. The DNA read from the CDR3 is TGCAGTGCTAGCAGTCGAAGGGGGACG.

Notes on this clone: Read data end 3 residues before the CDR3 end; the end is taken from the germline J gene. The rearrangement links TRBV6-2 or TRBV6-3 to TRBJ2-5, with D unresolved. V gave up 5 bases and J gave up 3 bases, with 4 bases separating them. Germline lookup yields CDR1 MNHEY and CDR2 SVGEGT. The CDR3 has 11 amino acids. The CDR3 loop reads CASSIKETQYF. Incomplete CDR3 DNA: TGTGCCAGCAGTATAAAAGAGACC.

Turning to this clone: The read ends 3 residues early relative to the CDR3; the germline J gene fills the gap. The J gene is TRBJ2-5, the V gene TRBV19; 11 bases are a match to TRBD1. Germline values: CDR1 LNHDA, CDR2 SQIVND (reference sequence). This CDR3 region has 15 residues. V trimming: 5 bases; J trimming: 6 bases; junction bases outside the gene matches: 8. CDR3 sequence: CASSDGTGGTKTQYF. Partial CDR3 DNA: TGTGCCAGTAGTGACGGGACAGGGGGTACAAAGACC.

On this clone: The sequence runs out 3 residues before the end of the CDR3; the remainder is reconstructed from the germline J gene. The rearrangement links TRBV10-3 to TRBJ2-7, with TRBD2 matching over 7 bases. The CDR3 covers 14 residues. CDR1 ENHRY and CDR2 SYGVKD come from the germline V gene. The ends lost 3 bases at V and 3 bases at J; junction bases unmatched: 5. The part of the CDR3 DNA that was read is TGTGCCATCAGTGATGTGGGGGGGGTCTACGAG. As protein: CAISDVGGVYE. The whole CDR3 sequence reads CAISDVGGVYEQYF.

Note on this clone: With the read ending 3 residues before the CDR3 end, the germline J gene is used to fill in that end. The chain has TRBV7-9 and TRBJ1-4; unclear D gene. The CDR3 length is 14 residues. Trimming pared 1 base from V and 8 bases from J, leaving 11 bases between. Per germline, CDR1 SEHNR and CDR2 FQNEAQ (reference sequence). CDR3: CASSLGVDGEKLFF. The CDR3 DNA, read in part, is TGTGCCAGCAGCTTAGGGGTCGACGGGGAAAAA.

Concerning this clone: The read ends 3 residues shy of where the CDR3 ends; the end is completed using the germline J gene. V gene TRBV20-1 combines with J gene TRBJ1-2; TRBD1 matches 7 bases. The CDR3 contains 12 residues. Germline loops: CDR1 DFQATT, CDR2 SNEGSKA (reference sequence). Trimming cost V 8 bases and J 4 bases; bases outside gene matches: 7. The sequenced CDR3 bases are TGCAGTTTTCACAGGGGTGGCTATGGC. This sequence encodes CSFHRGGYG. The entire CDR3 protein reads CSFHRGGYGYTF.

With respect to this clone: The read ends 3 residues shy of where the CDR3 ends; the end is completed using the germline J gene. The rearrangement links TRBV7-9 to TRBJ2-2; 7 nucleotides line up with TRBD2. Per the germline V gene, CDR1 is SEHNR and CDR2 is FQNEAQ (reference sequence). This CDR3 region has 13 residues. The part of the CDR3 DNA that was read is TGTGCCAGCAGCCGTGGGGGGGATGAAAAG. It yields the protein CASSRGGDEK. The entire CDR3 sequence reads CASSRGGDEKLFF.

As for this clone: Read data end 3 residues before the CDR3 end; the end is taken from the germline J gene. This chain connects TRBV2 to TRBJ2-3; TRBD1 matches at 11 bases. Germline V gene sequence: CDR1 SNHLY, CDR2 FYNNEI. The CDR3 extends over 15 amino acids. The CDR3 loop is CASSGRTGGVQPQYF. The part of the CDR3 DNA that was read is TGTGCCAGCAGTGGACGGACAGGGGGCGTTCAGCCG.

Notes on this clone: The CDR3 end falls 3 residues outside the read, so it is completed with the germline J gene. The rearrangement uses TRBV11-3 and TRBJ2-7; 14 bases agree with TRBD2. Germline assignment: CDR1 SGHNT and CDR2 YENEEA. V dropped 5 bases and J dropped 6; count of bases not matched to a gene: 6. This CDR3 spans 15 amino acids. This chain's CDR3 is CASSKKTSGGVEQYF. The DNA read from the CDR3 is TGTGCCAGCAGCAAAAAGACTAGCGGGGGGGTCGAG.

Points on this clone: The missing CDR3 end, 3 residues past where the read stops, is filled in from the germline J gene. This chain links TRBV18 with TRBJ1-5; D not resolved. This CDR3 spans 14 amino acids. Germline V gene sequence: CDR1 KGHSH, CDR2 LQKENI. The V gene lost 3 bases and the J gene lost 4 bases, with 10 bases spanning the gap. The CDR3 bases that were read are TGTGCCAGCTCACCGAGACGGGGAAATCAGCCC. As protein: CASSPRRGNQP. The entire CDR3 protein reads CASSPRRGNQPQHF.

Comments on this clone: Coverage ceases 3 residues before the CDR3 finishes, and the germline J gene fills in the end. At the DNA level, this CDR3 is encoded by other sequences in the same sample as well. The rearrangement joins TRBV4-2 to TRBJ2-5, with 9 bases aligning to TRBD2. CDR3 length equals 16 residues. CDR1 and CDR2 from the germline V gene are LGHNA and YNFKEQ. V lost 0 bases, J lost 3 bases, and 5 bases stayed unmatched. This CDR3 is CASSQDLAGRKETQYF. Incomplete CDR3 DNA: TGTGCCAGCAGCCAAGATCTAGCGGGGAGAAAAGAGACC.

Points on this clone: The read terminates 3 residues ahead of where the CDR3 ends, so the germline J gene completes it. The chain has TRBV7-2 and TRBJ2-1; D unclear. The CDR3 has 14 residues. V was cut by 5 bases and J by 8 bases, with 16 bases left in between. Germline V lookup: CDR1 SGHTA, CDR2 FQGNSA. This chain's CDR3 is CASSPSLSLDEQFF. The sequenced CDR3 bases are TGTGCCAGCAGCCCATCCCTTAGCTTGGATGAG.

As to this clone: The CDR3 is cut off 3 residues early in the read; its end comes from the germline J gene. This sequence joins TRBV7-6 and TRBJ2-7; D is undetermined. This CDR3 spans 13 amino acids. The ends were cut back, 1 base at V and 6 bases at J, with 10 bases in the middle. Germline V gives CDR1 SGHVS, CDR2 FNYEAQ. The sequenced CDR3 bases are TGTGCCAGCAGCTTAGGCGATTCTGGCGAG. Protein product: CASSLGDSGE. The entire CDR3 is CASSLGDSGEQYF.

Worth noting for this clone: The read terminates 3 residues ahead of where the CDR3 ends, so the germline J gene completes it. The V call is TRBV5-1, the J call TRBJ1-2, with TRBD1 matching 10 bases. Germline V gene data show CDR1 as SGHRS and CDR2 as YFSETQ. The CDR3 consists of 14 residues. Here the CDR3 reads CASSGGTGVEGYTF. The DNA read from the CDR3 is TGCGCCAGCAGCGGCGGGACAGGGGTAGAAGGC.

Here the CDR3 reads CASSGTGTGLAGELFF. CDR3 DNA, as far as it was read: TGCGCCAGCAGCGGGACCGGGACAGGGTTGGCCGGGGAG. The chain recombines TRBV5-1 with TRBJ2-2, with 9 bases matching TRBD1. The missing CDR3 end, 3 residues past where the read stops, is filled in from the germline J gene. The V gene end was trimmed by 4 bases and the J gene end by 6 bases; junction bases not matched to a gene: 10. Germline V gene sequence: CDR1 SGHRS, CDR2 YFSETQ. This CDR3 contains 16 residues.

About this clone itself: The CDR3 end lies 3 residues beyond the end of the read and is filled in from the germline J gene. J is TRBJ1-2 and V is TRBV6-2 or TRBV6-3; tentative D call: TRBD1 (5 bases). CDR3 length: 15 residues. Germline V gives CDR1 MNHEY, CDR2 SVGEGT. The CDR3 is CASSLAGLISYTYTF. The part of the CDR3 DNA that was read is TGTGCCAGCAGTTTGGCGGGACTTATATCCTATACC.

Comments on this clone: The read ends 3 residues shy of where the CDR3 ends; the end is completed using the germline J gene. V and J are TRBV6-1 and TRBJ2-1; 8 bases agree with TRBD2. CDR3 length: 18 amino acids. Per the germline V gene, CDR1 is MNHNS and CDR2 is SASEGT. V lost 1 base, J lost 2 bases, and 10 bases stayed unmatched. CDR3 sequence reads: CASSEGGGPGLAYNEQFF. CDR3 DNA (partial): TGTGCCAGCAGTGAAGGCGGAGGACCGGGACTAGCCTACAATGAG.

Worth noting for this clone: The read is 3 residues too short to cover the CDR3 end, so that end is filled in from the germline J gene. The chain employs TRBV19 and TRBJ2-3; TRBD2 might be the D (6 bases). From germline, CDR1 is LNHDA and CDR2 SQIVND (reference sequence). The CDR3 loop spans 14 amino acids. V was pared by 6 bases and J by 2 bases, with 12 bases between. This CDR3 is CASSPGLNTDTQYF. The part of the CDR3 DNA that was read is TGTGCCAGTAGCCCCGGACTAAACACAGATACG.

Of note for this clone: The read gets to within 3 residues of the CDR3 end, and the germline J gene fills in the rest. The rearrangement uses TRBV13 and TRBJ2-5; the match to TRBD2 covers 7 bases. Germline values: CDR1 PRHDT, CDR2 FYEKMQ (reference sequence). This CDR3 is built from 17 residues. V gave up 5 bases and J gave up 1 base; unmatched junction bases: 13. The CDR3 region is CASSPPVLAEGQETQYF. CDR3 bases read: TGTGCCAGCAGCCCACCCGTTCTAGCGGAAGGCCAAGAGACC.

On this clone: Read sequence stops 3 residues before the CDR3 end, and the germline J gene provides the missing end. The chain has TRBV20-1 and TRBJ2-5, with 7 positions matching TRBD2. Germline V lookup: CDR1 DFQATT, CDR2 SNEGSKA (reference sequence). V was pared by 5 bases and J by 5 bases, with 11 bases of the junction left unmatched. There are 14 residues in the CDR3. CDR3 DNA, as far as it was read: TGCAGTGCTCTAACTGGCCAGGGAGGGGAGACC. Amino acid sequence: CSALTGQGGET. The full CDR3 reads CSALTGQGGETQYF.

As for this clone: The CDR3 is cut off 3 residues early in the read; its end comes from the germline J gene. V is TRBV19 and J is TRBJ1-2; no firm D call. The CDR3 has 15 amino acids. Germline CDR1 reads LNHDA; CDR2 reads SQIVND (reference sequence). The CDR3 reads CASRWTTSITGDYTF. The DNA read from the CDR3 is TGTGCCAGTAGATGGACTACCTCTATAACTGGTGAC.

Comments on this clone: The CDR3 goes on 3 residues after the read ends, and that part is filled in from the germline J gene. The rearrangement uses TRBV11-2 and TRBJ2-7; tentatively, D is TRBD1 (6 bases). V was trimmed by 0 bases and J by 2 bases, leaving 11 bases between them. The germline gives CDR1 SGHAT, CDR2 FQNNGV. The CDR3 is 15 residues long. The sequenced part of the CDR3 DNA is TGTGCCAGCAGCTTAGACAGGGGTCCAACCTACGAG. Encoded protein: CASSLDRGPTYE. The complete CDR3 reads CASSLDRGPTYEQYF.

Concerning this clone itself: The CDR3 end is not reached by the read, which stops 3 residues before it; the germline J gene fills it in. The rearrangement links TRBV19 to TRBJ1-2; TRBD1 agrees at 10 bases. The germline V gene has CDR1 LNHDA and CDR2 SQIVND (reference sequence). CDR3 length equals 18 residues. The sequenced part of the CDR3 DNA is TGTGCCAGTACCCAGAGGGACAGGGGTCCGAGGGCCTACAATGAC. The encoded protein is CASTQRDRGPRAYND. The complete CDR3 sequence is CASTQRDRGPRAYNDYTF.